One sample yielded the 29 T cell receptor beta chains listed below, sequenced in a study of cytomegalovirus exposure and HLA in healthy donors. Researchers ran the PCR with 60 Vbeta and 13 Jbeta primers. Assay used: immunoSEQ multiplex PCR; TCRdb lists only in-frame clones, some missing. In total, the table holds about 200,000 clones. Source material: PBMCs. These receptors were taken from a girl aged 2-10 years in good health and CMV-seropositive.

V gene TRBV19 combines with J gene TRBJ1-2, with D possibly matching TRBD1 (6 bases). The CDR3 extends over 12 amino acids. The germline V and J ends were trimmed by 6 bases and 7 bases, with 12 bases remaining between them. In germline, CDR1 is LNHDA, CDR2 SQIVND (reference sequence). CDR3 nucleotides: TGTGCCAGTAGCGAAGGGGGTATTGGCTACACCTTC. Translating gives CASSEGGIGYTF.

This sequence joins TRBV10-3 and TRBJ2-2; 7 bases match TRBD2. The junction had 5 bases not matched to a gene; V was cut back by 4 bases and J by 6 bases. This CDR3 is built from 14 residues. The V gene's germline CDR1 is ENHRY and CDR2 SYGVKD. The CDR3 sequence: CAISGTSSAGELFF. CDR3 sequence (DNA): TGTGCCATCAGTGGGACTAGTTCCGCCGGGGAGCTGTTTTTT.

The J gene is TRBJ2-7, the V gene TRBV10-2, with 8 bases aligning to TRBD2. The CDR3 totals 15 residues. V shed 0 bases and J 3 bases; nucleotides not matched to a gene: 4. Germline values: CDR1 WSHSY, CDR2 SAAADI. CDR3 loop: CASSESLLAVYEQYF. The CDR3 nucleotides read TGCGCCAGCAGTGAGTCGCTACTAGCGGTCTACGAGCAGTACTTC.

The rearrangement links TRBV5-1 to TRBJ2-3, with D tentatively TRBD1 (5 bases). CDR1 is SGHRS and CDR2 is YFSETQ in the germline V gene. V shed 0 bases and J shed 1 base, with 12 bases lying between them. The CDR3 length is 16 residues. The CDR3 is CASSLARDRGTDTQYF. The CDR3 DNA follows: TGCGCCAGCAGCTTGGCCAGGGATCGGGGCACAGATACGCAGTATTTT.

The chain joins TRBV6-4 to TRBJ2-1; 16 nucleotides line up with TRBD2. Germline-derived CDR1 and CDR2 are MRHNA and SNTAGT. The V segment lost 6 bases and the J segment 7 bases; nucleotides outside the gene matches: 3. The CDR3 sequence is 15 residues long. The CDR3: CASSLGLAGGNEQFF. The CDR3 nucleotides are TGTGCCAGCAGCCTGGGACTAGCGGGAGGGAATGAGCAGTTCTTC.

The chain couples TRBV12-5 to TRBJ2-1, with 9 bases fitting TRBD2. The V and J ends lost 0 bases and 0 bases, in that order; junction bases with no gene match: 15. Germline V gene lookup returns CDR1 LGHNT and CDR2 FRNRAP. This CDR3 is 21 amino acids long. The CDR3 loop is CASGLVRRGLALTSSYNEQFF. The CDR3 region has the DNA TGTGCTAGTGGTTTGGTACGAAGGGGACTAGCCCTTACGAGCTCCTACAATGAGCAGTTCTTC.

CDR3 sequence (DNA): TGTGCCAGCACCACCGGGACTAGAAACACCGGGGAGCTGTTTTTT. It translates to CASTTGTRNTGELFF. J is TRBJ2-2 and V is TRBV2; the match to TRBD2 covers 8 bases. Germline V CDR1 and CDR2: SNHLY, FYNNEI. The V gene end was trimmed by 7 bases and the J gene end by 2 bases; junction bases not matched to a gene: 6. The CDR3 runs to 15 residues.

The chain is built from TRBV28 and TRBJ2-2; D is possibly TRBD1 (5 bases). Germline loops: CDR1 MDHEN, CDR2 SYDVKM. CDR3 size: 17 residues. The germline V and J ends were trimmed by 3 bases and 2 bases, with 16 bases remaining between them. The CDR3 spells CASSFSPGWGNTGELFF. For the CDR3, the DNA is TGTGCCAGCAGTTTTTCTCCAGGGTGGGGCAACACCGGGGAGCTGTTTTTT.

The V call is TRBV28, the J call TRBJ2-7; TRBD1 agrees at 10 bases. This CDR3 spans 13 amino acids. Germline V gives CDR1 MDHEN, CDR2 SYDVKM. The V and J ends lost 10 bases and 3 bases, in that order; junction bases with no gene match: 6. CDR3 residues: CAIRGTGVYEQYF. CDR3 DNA sequence: TGTGCCATTCGCGGGACAGGGGTCTACGAGCAGTACTTC.

V gene TRBV29-1 combines with J gene TRBJ1-3, with 7 bases matching TRBD1. CDR1 and CDR2 (germline): SQVTM, ANQGSEA. The CDR3 covers 13 residues. Trimming at V came to 3 bases and at J to 5 bases, leaving 4 bases not matched to a gene. CDR3 sequence: CSVEGGQRNTIYF. In nucleotides, the CDR3 is TGCAGCGTTGAGGGGGGACAGAGAAACACCATATATTTT.

This rearrangement joins TRBV28 to TRBJ1-1, with D unresolved. V gave up 2 bases and J gave up 4 bases, with 5 bases separating them. The CDR3 extends over 12 amino acids. The V gene's germline CDR1 is MDHEN and CDR2 SYDVKM. In DNA, the CDR3 is TGTGCCAGCAGTTTACAGGTCACTGAAGCTTTCTTT. This translates into CASSLQVTEAFF.

The chain combines TRBV10-1 with TRBJ1-1; possible D gene TRBD1, 5 bases. Trimming cost V 5 bases and J 0 bases, with 16 bases left between them. Germline V gene sequence: CDR1 WNHNN, CDR2 SYGVQD (reference sequence). CDR3 size: 16 residues. CDR3 sequence (DNA): TGCGCCAGCAGTCCCACTATGGACACCATGAACACTGAAGCTTTCTTT. Translation: CASSPTMDTMNTEAFF.

V is TRBV5-1 and J is TRBJ2-3; 10 nucleotides align to TRBD2. From germline, CDR1 is SGHRS and CDR2 YFSETQ. Trimming cost V 6 bases and J 6 bases; bases outside gene matches: 7. The CDR3 runs 14 residues. The CDR3 loop is CASTASGSGDTQYF. DNA of the CDR3: TGCGCCAGCACTGCTAGCGGGAGTGGGGATACGCAGTATTTT.

The chain employs TRBV6-5 and TRBJ1-2; D is uncertain. CDR1 is MNHEY and CDR2 is SVGAGI in the germline V gene. Between the trimmed V and J ends, which lost 6 bases and 8 bases, there was a span of 19 bases. The CDR3 runs 14 residues. The DNA of the CDR3 is TGTGCCAGCAGGACGACCTCGGGGAAAGGAGGCTACACCTTC. Its translation: CASRTTSGKGGYTF.

The chain uses TRBV7-9 and TRBJ1-1, with D possibly being TRBD1 (6 bases). Per the germline V gene, CDR1 is SEHNR and CDR2 is FQNEAQ (reference sequence). CDR3 length equals 15 residues. V dropped 1 base and J dropped 4 bases, with 13 bases sitting between them. For the CDR3, the DNA is TGTGCCAGCAGCTTAGTAGGCGCCAGGGGCACTGAAGCTTTCTTT. Protein sequence: CASSLVGARGTEAFF.

The chain uses TRBV28 and TRBJ1-4; maybe TRBD1 (6 bases). This CDR3 is 14 amino acids long. V lost 7 bases and J 5 bases, leaving 14 bases between the germline ends. CDR1 is MDHEN, CDR2 SYDVKM, per germline. The CDR3 DNA reads as TGTGCCAGCATCCCCAGGGGACTAAATGAAAAACTGTTTTTT. This sequence encodes CASIPRGLNEKLFF. Looking up the rest from reference TRBV28 and TRBJ1-4 gives the full variable domain: DVKVTQSSRYLVKRTGEKVFLECVQDMDHENMFWYRQDPGLGLRLIYFSYDVKMKEKGDIPEGYSVSREKKERFSLILESASTNQTSMYLCASIPRGLNEKLFFGSGTQLSVL.

This chain connects TRBV5-1 to TRBJ2-5, with D perhaps matching TRBD1 (6 bases). This CDR3 comprises 17 residues. Per the germline V gene, CDR1 is SGHRS and CDR2 is YFSETQ. V dropped 0 bases and J dropped 2 bases, with 17 bases sitting between them. The CDR3 here is CASSLDGTPRSQETQYF. CDR3 DNA sequence: TGCGCCAGCAGCTTGGACGGGACACCGAGGAGTCAAGAGACCCAGTACTTC.

The rearrangement links TRBV18 to TRBJ2-7; 9 positions agree with TRBD2. The CDR3 runs to 16 residues. Trimming took 5 bases from V and 7 from J; bases not matched to a gene: 15. Germline V gives CDR1 KGHSH, CDR2 LQKENI. The CDR3 DNA follows: TGTGCCAGCTCAGGCCTAGGCGGGAGGGCCGCGGGAGAGCAGTACTTC. Protein product: CASSGLGGRAAGEQYF.

V gene TRBV2 combines with J gene TRBJ2-7; the D is unclear. Germline-derived CDR1 and CDR2 are SNHLY and FYNNEI. The CDR3 loop spans 16 amino acids. V lost 8 bases and J lost 1, with 21 bases in between. The CDR3 reads CASHLSFKATSYEQYF. The CDR3 nucleotides read TGTGCCAGCCATCTTAGTTTTAAGGCGACTTCCTACGAGCAGTACTTC.

The chain joins TRBV5-1 to TRBJ1-5, with D tentatively TRBD1 (6 bases). This CDR3 has 16 residues. Germline CDR1 reads SGHRS; CDR2 reads YFSETQ. V was pared by 0 bases and J by 1 base, with 11 bases between. The CDR3 sequence: CASSLEGGSSNQPQHF. The CDR3 DNA reads TGCGCCAGCAGCTTGGAAGGGGGTAGCAGCAATCAGCCCCAGCATTTT.

This chain uses TRBV7-6 with TRBJ2-6, with D perhaps TRBD1 (5 bases). Trimming cost V 5 bases and J 4 bases, with 12 bases left between them. CDR1 and CDR2 from the germline V gene are SGHVS and FNYEAQ. The CDR3 contains 15 residues. The CDR3 DNA is TGTGCCAGCAGCACGGACATCCAGGGGGCCAACGTCCTGACTTTC. This translates into CASSTDIQGANVLTF. The complete variable domain, with remaining parts taken from reference TRBV7-6 and TRBJ2-6, reads GAGVSQSPRYKVTKRGQDVALRCDPISGHVSLYWYRQALGQGPEFLTYFNYEAQQDKSGLPNDRFSAERPEGSISTLTIQRTEQRDSAMYRCASSTDIQGANVLTFGAGSRLTVL.

CDR3 nucleotide sequence: TGTGCCAGCAGCTCGGGACTAGCGGGGGCAGATACGCAGTATTTT. It codes for CASSSGLAGADTQYF. The V call is TRBV7-2, the J call TRBJ2-3; 14 bases are shared with TRBD2. Germline CDR1 SGHTA, CDR2 FQGNSA. The V gene end was trimmed by 4 bases and the J gene end by 4 bases; junction bases not matched to a gene: 1. CDR3 length equals 15 residues.

This chain joins TRBV25-1 and TRBJ1-2; perhaps TRBD1 as D (6 bases). CDR1 is MGHDK and CDR2 is SYGVNS in the germline V gene. The CDR3 runs 12 residues. V shed 1 base and J shed 8 bases, with 8 bases lying between them. CDR3 sequence (DNA): TGTGCCAGCAGTGAATGGCAGGGGGGCTACACCTTC. As protein: CASSEWQGGYTF.

The chain recombines TRBV6-1 with TRBJ2-3, with 9 bases aligning to TRBD2. Germline V CDR1 and CDR2: MNHNS, SASEGT. With 8 bases clipped from V and 4 bases from J, the junction kept 10 bases outside the gene matches. This CDR3 has 15 amino acids. The CDR3 DNA follows: TGTGCCAGCTCTTTTCAGTCTAGCGGGGCAGATACGCAGTATTTT. It translates to CASSFQSSGADTQYF.

The J gene is TRBJ2-7, the V gene TRBV28, with D tentatively TRBD1 (5 bases). Germline V gene lookup returns CDR1 MDHEN and CDR2 SYDVKM. The CDR3 is 16 amino acids. V was shortened by 5 bases and J by 2 bases, with 19 bases between the two germline ends. The CDR3 sequence is CASSPLTGQGAYEQYF. The CDR3 DNA is TGTGCCAGCAGTCCTCTGACTGGGCAGGGTGCCTACGAGCAGTACTTC.

This sequence joins TRBV4-1 and TRBJ1-2, with D tentatively TRBD1 (5 bases). The CDR3 runs 15 residues. V gave up 0 bases and J gave up 5 bases, with 13 bases separating them. CDR1 and CDR2 from the germline V gene are MGHRA and YSYEKL. The CDR3: CASSQDSLAGYGYTF. CDR3 DNA: TGCGCCAGCAGCCAAGATAGTCTGGCAGGGTATGGCTACACCTTC.

The V gene is TRBV2, the J gene TRBJ1-2; maybe TRBD1 (5 bases). V lost 4 bases to trimming and J lost 8 bases, with 20 bases between them. Germline loops: CDR1 SNHLY, CDR2 FYNNEI. The length of the CDR3 is 15 residues. The CDR3 spells CASSATLDRGEGYTF. The DNA of the CDR3 is TGTGCCAGCAGTGCAACCCTGGATAGGGGCGAAGGCTACACCTTC.

The chain has TRBV27 and TRBJ1-2, with D possibly TRBD1 on 5 matching bases. The CDR3 covers 14 residues. V was shortened by 3 bases and J by 6 bases, with 14 bases between the two germline ends. The germline V gene encodes CDR1 MNHEY and CDR2 SMNVEV (reference sequence). The CDR3 DNA is TGTGCCAGCAGTTTTAGCCGTTGGGGCGATGGCTACACCTTC. This codes for CASSFSRWGDGYTF.

CDR3 region: CAVGTSGRGKFF. DNA of the CDR3: TGTGCCGTAGGGACTAGCGGGAGGGGGAAGTTCTTC. This chain links TRBV11-2 with TRBJ2-1; 16 nucleotides align to TRBD2. V was clipped by 11 bases and J by 14 bases; unmatched bases: 6. The CDR3 has 12 residues. Germline values: CDR1 SGHAT, CDR2 FQNNGV.